This TCR beta chain was sequenced in a study of CD8+ T cells in alopecia areata. The CDR3 is made up of 14 amino acids. Deletions cut 2 bases from V and 4 bases from J, with 12 bases between. The germline CDR1 and CDR2 sequences are GTSNPN and SVGIG (reference sequence). In each case, RNA was isolated and then reverse transcribed into cDNA as the sequencing template. Sequenced by immunoSEQ multiplex PCR; TCRdb stores in-frame clones only, minus some. The sample records about 150,000 clones, 65% being singletons. The treatment denotes: oral pan-JAK inhibitor, 5-10 mg twice daily. This TCR was recovered from a human donor with alopecia areata. The sequencing used CD4+ T cells sorted from blood, collected at week 4, from a patient treated with tofacitinib. The genes are TRBV30 and TRBJ1-5; D is unclear. The CDR3 reads CAWSPIGTNQPQHF. DNA of the CDR3: TGTGCCTGGAGTCCGATTGGAACAAATCAGCCCCAGCATTTT. Based on the CDR3 plus reference TRBV30 and TRBJ1-5, the full variable domain is SQTIHQWPATLVQPVGSPLSLECTVEGTSNPNLYWYRQAAGRGLQLLFYSVGIGQISSEVPQNLSASRPQDRQFILSSKKLLLSDSGFYLCAWSPIGTNQPQHFGDGTRLSIL.